Described below is a single TCR beta chain sequence and its context. Its antigen is undetermined. TCRdb ran MiXCR on the 5' RACE reads and lists one entry per CDR3 protein. This table holds 690,000 or so distinct CDR3 sequences, approximately 9% found once. This sample is part of a study of identical twins. Whole-study findings and limits: Out-of-frame alpha sequences that twins shared showed excess low generation probability. Memory repertoires showed no such pattern, whereas abundant cord blood beta clonotypes carried fewer insertions. In beta out-of-frame sequences, the excess sharing between twins was weaker.

Germline CDR1 reads SGHTA; CDR2 reads FQGNSA. The CDR3 is made up of 15 amino acids. Trimming removed 3 bases from V and 4 bases from J, with 16 bases in between. The same sample was also used in a study of yellow fever vaccine responses in identical twins.

The source is a woman aged 18 to 35 in good health. This sequence joins TRBV7-2 and TRBJ2-7; possible D gene TRBD1, 6 bases. The sample comprised PBMCs. CDR3: CASSFPGTTSYEQYF. CDR3 coding DNA: TGTGCCAGCAGCTTCCCCGGGACAACCTCATACGAGCAGTACTTC.